Below, 14 T cell receptor beta chains from the same sample are listed, as sequenced in a study of early T cells in non-severe SARS-CoV-2 infection. MiXCR was run by TCRdb on the 5' RACE reads, yielding one entry per CDR3 protein. The repertoire consists of 50,000 to 55,000 distinct CDR3 sequences, with about 10% occurring once and the leading ten covering under 15%. The sequencing sample was made of whole blood. The receptors come from an adult who was a healthcare worker with PCR-confirmed SARS-CoV-2 infection or an uninfected control (not recorded which).

This clonotype was seen many times. This sequence joins TRBV7-2 and TRBJ2-6; 10 nucleotides agree with TRBD2. Trimming removed 6 bases from V and 0 bases from J; junction bases left unmatched: 11. Germline V gene data show CDR1 as SGHTA and CDR2 as FQGNSA. CDR3 length equals 19 residues. The CDR3 nucleotides are TGTGCCAGCAGTAAGATAGCGGGAGGTCTACTCTCTGGGGCCAACGTCCTGACTTTC. This gives the protein CASSKIAGGLLSGANVLTF. The whole variable domain, remainder taken from reference TRBV7-2 and TRBJ2-6, is GAGVSQSPSNKVTEKGKDVELRCDPISGHTALYWYRQSLGQGLEFLIYFQGNSAPDKSGLPSDRFSAERTGGSVSTLTIQRTQQEDSAVYLCASSKIAGGLLSGANVLTFGAGSRLTVL.

This clonotype has ten or more counts. The chain couples TRBV29-1 to TRBJ2-2; 7 bases agree with TRBD2. CDR3 size: 13 residues. CDR1 and CDR2 (germline): SQVTM, ANQGSEA. Trimming took 3 bases from V and 7 from J; bases not matched to a gene: 5. The CDR3, as DNA: TGCAGCGTTGACTGGGCTAGCGGCGGGGAGCTGTTTTTT. It translates to CSVDWASGGELFF.

V usage is TRBV6-1 and J usage is TRBJ2-1; the D gene is possibly TRBD2 (5 bases). This CDR3 has 17 residues. Trimming left V 3 bases short and J 8 bases short, with 23 bases between. Germline-derived CDR1 and CDR2 are MNHNS and SASEGT. CDR3 nucleotides: TGTGCCAGCAGTGACAGAGGAGCGAGTGGAGGATGGGATGAGCAGTTCTTC. It codes for CASSDRGASGGWDEQFF.

This clonotype was found many times. The V gene is TRBV2, the J gene TRBJ2-7; 8 nucleotides align to TRBD1. With V trimmed by 7 bases and J by 5 bases, 13 bases remained unmatched. Germline V CDR1 and CDR2: SNHLY, FYNNEI. CDR3 size: 15 residues. The DNA for the CDR3 is TGTGCCAGCATTTCCCCAGGGGGCGTGATCGACGAGCAGTACTTC. It encodes CASISPGGVIDEQYF.

This clonotype counts as medium-sized (0.01 to 0.1%). This chain joins TRBV15 and TRBJ2-1, with no clear D. The CDR3 contains 16 residues. V lost 3 bases and J 9 bases, leaving 21 bases between the germline ends. CDR1 is LNHNV, CDR2 YYDKDF, per germline (reference sequence). CDR3 sequence (DNA): TGTGCCACCAGCAGCCCAAGTTCAAGTGGGCCCAGTGAGCAGTTCTTC. Amino acid sequence: CATSSPSSSGPSEQFF.

This clonotype has at least ten counts. The genes are TRBV28 and TRBJ1-1; possibly TRBD1 for D (5 bases). From germline, CDR1 is MDHEN and CDR2 SYDVKM. Between the trimmed V and J ends, which lost 4 bases and 0 bases, there was a span of 12 bases. The CDR3 totals 15 residues. The CDR3 reads CASSSWDAVNTEAFF. The CDR3 region has the DNA TGTGCCAGCAGTTCTTGGGACGCCGTGAACACTGAAGCTTTCTTT.

In its sample, this clonotype was seen many times. V usage is TRBV12-3 or TRBV12-4 and J usage is TRBJ1-6, with 8 bases lining up with TRBD1. The V segment lost 5 bases and the J segment 10 bases; nucleotides outside the gene matches: 10. The CDR3 sequence is 15 residues long. For the CDR3, the DNA is TGTGCCAGCAGTGCCCCGGACAGGGTCTGGTCACCCCTCCACTTT. Amino acids: CASSAPDRVWSPLHF.

The chain is built from TRBV5-1 and TRBJ1-2; D remains ambiguous. V was trimmed by 0 bases and J by 0 bases, leaving 12 bases between them. Germline V lookup: CDR1 SGHRS, CDR2 YFSETQ. This CDR3 comprises 16 residues. The CDR3 protein is CASSLGPYGANYGYTF. CDR3 DNA: TGCGCCAGCAGCTTGGGGCCCTACGGGGCTAACTATGGCTACACCTTC. Filled out from reference TRBV5-1 and TRBJ1-2, the complete variable domain reads KAGVTQTPRYLIKTRGQQVTLSCSPISGHRSVSWYQQTPGQGLQFLFEYFSETQRNKGNFPGRFSGRQFSNSRSEMNVSTLELGDSALYLCASSLGPYGANYGYTFGSGTRLTVV.

This clonotype appeared a few times. This chain uses TRBV28 with TRBJ1-1; D gene ambiguous. The CDR3 consists of 12 residues. From germline, CDR1 is MDHEN and CDR2 SYDVKM. V was cut by 7 bases and J by 4 bases, with 10 bases left in between. The CDR3 nucleotides are TGTGCCAGCACCCTGGCCCGCACTGAAGCTTTCTTT. Protein: CASTLARTEAFF.

This clonotype was observed a handful of times. The chain combines TRBV3-1 with TRBJ1-1, with a possible D match to TRBD1 (5 bases). The V end lost 1 base, the J end lost 4 bases, and 10 bases lay between the germline ends. Germline values: CDR1 LGHDT, CDR2 YNNKEL (reference sequence). The CDR3 runs 14 residues. The CDR3 protein is CASSQVRRGTEAFF. Written as DNA, the CDR3 is TGTGCCAGCAGCCAAGTCCGGAGGGGCACTGAAGCTTTCTTT.

This clonotype appeared a few times. The CDR3 DNA reads TGCAGTGCTTTCCCCCTAGCGGGAGCAGGAGATACGCAGTATTTT. This sequence encodes CSAFPLAGAGDTQYF. The V call is TRBV20-1, the J call TRBJ2-3, with TRBD2 identical over 10 bases. CDR1 DFQATT and CDR2 SNEGSKA come from the germline V gene (reference sequence). Trimming cost V 5 bases and J 5 bases; bases outside gene matches: 10. The CDR3 is 15 residues long.

The chain joins TRBV20-1 to TRBJ1-2; tentative D call: TRBD1 (6 bases). V dropped 6 bases and J dropped 4 bases, with 21 bases sitting between them. This CDR3 is built from 15 residues. In germline, CDR1 is DFQATT, CDR2 SNEGSKA (reference sequence). This CDR3 is CSAISSGGGVYGYTF. Written as DNA, the CDR3 is TGCAGTGCAATAAGTTCCGGAGGGGGGGTCTATGGCTACACCTTC.

This clonotype occurred many times. The V call is TRBV4-1, the J call TRBJ2-6, with D hard to call. The CDR3 is 16 amino acids. Germline V gives CDR1 MGHRA, CDR2 YSYEKL. Trimming took 1 base from V and 4 from J, leaving 11 bases between them. CDR3 DNA sequence: TGCGCCAGCAGCCAAGTATCAAGGGCGGGGGCCAACGTCCTGACTTTC. It specifies CASSQVSRAGANVLTF.

This clonotype was counted ten times or more. This chain links TRBV20-1 with TRBJ2-3; possibly TRBD1 or TRBD2 for D (5 bases each). V shed 0 bases and J shed 11 bases, with 18 bases lying between them. CDR3 length: 14 residues. The V gene's germline CDR1 is DFQATT and CDR2 SNEGSKA (reference sequence). Written as DNA, the CDR3 is TGCAGTGCTAGAGACCAGGCGCGGCTGGGGGTGCAGTATTTT. Amino acids: CSARDQARLGVQYF.